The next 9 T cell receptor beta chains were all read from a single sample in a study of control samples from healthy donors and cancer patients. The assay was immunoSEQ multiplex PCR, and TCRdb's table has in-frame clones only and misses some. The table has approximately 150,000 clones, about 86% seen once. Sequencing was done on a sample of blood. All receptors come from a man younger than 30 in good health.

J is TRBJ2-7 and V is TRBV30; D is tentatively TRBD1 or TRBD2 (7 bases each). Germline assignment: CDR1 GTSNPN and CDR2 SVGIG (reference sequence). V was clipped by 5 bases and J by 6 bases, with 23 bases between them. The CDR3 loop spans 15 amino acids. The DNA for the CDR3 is TGTGCCTGGGAGAATCGGTGGCAGGGGGGGGTCGAGCAGTACTTC. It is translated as CAWENRWQGGVEQYF.

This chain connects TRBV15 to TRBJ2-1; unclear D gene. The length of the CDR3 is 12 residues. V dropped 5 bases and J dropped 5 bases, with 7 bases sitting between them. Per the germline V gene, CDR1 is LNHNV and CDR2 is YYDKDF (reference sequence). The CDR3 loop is CATSLTHNEQFF. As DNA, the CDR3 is TGTGCCACCAGCCTGACCCACAATGAGCAGTTCTTC.

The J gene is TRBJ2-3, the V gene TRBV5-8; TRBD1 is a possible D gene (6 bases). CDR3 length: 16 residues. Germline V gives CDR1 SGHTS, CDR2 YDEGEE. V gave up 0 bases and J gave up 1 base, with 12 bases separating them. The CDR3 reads CASSLARRGGTDTQYF. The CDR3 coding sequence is TGTGCCAGCAGCTTGGCCCGCAGGGGAGGCACAGATACGCAGTATTTT. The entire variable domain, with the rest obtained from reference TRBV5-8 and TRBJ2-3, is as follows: EAGVTQSPTHLIKTRGQQATLRCSPISGHTSVYWYQQALGLGLQFLLWYDEGEERNRGNFPPRFSGRQFPNYSSELNVNALELEDSALYLCASSLARRGGTDTQYFGPGTRLTVL.

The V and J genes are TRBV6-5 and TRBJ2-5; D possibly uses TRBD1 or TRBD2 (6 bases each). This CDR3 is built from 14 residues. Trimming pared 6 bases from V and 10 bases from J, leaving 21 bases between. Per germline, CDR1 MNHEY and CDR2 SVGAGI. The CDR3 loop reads CASREGGSQEGQYF. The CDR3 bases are TGTGCCAGCAGGGAGGGGGGCTCCCAAGAAGGCCAGTACTTC.

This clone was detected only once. The CDR3 coding sequence is TGTGCCAGCAGCTTAGGGACGGAGTCCTACGAGCAGTACTTC. Translating it yields CASSLGTESYEQYF. This chain joins TRBV11-2 and TRBJ2-7; no definite D call. The CDR3 covers 14 residues. Trimming removed 1 base from V and 1 base from J, with 8 bases in between. CDR1 is SGHAT, CDR2 FQNNGV, per germline.

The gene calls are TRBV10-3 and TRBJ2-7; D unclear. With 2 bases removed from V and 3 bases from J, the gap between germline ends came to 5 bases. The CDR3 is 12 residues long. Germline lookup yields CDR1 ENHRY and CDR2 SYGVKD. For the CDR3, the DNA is TGTGCCATCAGTGAGCCCTACTACGAGCAGTACTTC. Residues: CAISEPYYEQYF.

In nucleotides, the CDR3 is TGTGCCTGGAGTACTGGGACTAGCACAGATACGCAGTATTTT. Translation: CAWSTGTSTDTQYF. The J gene is TRBJ2-3, the V gene TRBV30, with D maybe TRBD2 (6 bases). V lost 2 bases to trimming and J lost 0 bases, with 9 bases between them. Germline V gene sequence: CDR1 GTSNPN, CDR2 SVGIG (reference sequence). The CDR3 consists of 14 residues.

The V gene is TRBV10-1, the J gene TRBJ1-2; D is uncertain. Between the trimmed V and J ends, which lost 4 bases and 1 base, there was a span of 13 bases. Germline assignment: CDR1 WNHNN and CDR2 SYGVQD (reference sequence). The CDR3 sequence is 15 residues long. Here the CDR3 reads CASSAVGSVNYGYTF. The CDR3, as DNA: TGCGCCAGCAGTGCGGTAGGCAGCGTTAACTATGGCTACACCTTC.

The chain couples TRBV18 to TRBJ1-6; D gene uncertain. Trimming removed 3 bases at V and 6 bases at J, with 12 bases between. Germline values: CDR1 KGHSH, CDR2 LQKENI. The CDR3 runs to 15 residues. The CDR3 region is CASSPSNRINSPLHF. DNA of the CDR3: TGTGCCAGCTCACCCAGCAACAGAATTAATTCACCCCTCCACTTT.